This T cell receptor beta chain was identified in a study of blood T cell repertoires in COVID-19. Overall study context: T cells, B-cell-depleted T cells, or PBMCs supplied cDNA or gDNA.

Sequencing was performed with immunoSEQ multiplex PCR; in TCRdb, only in-frame clones are kept and a portion is missing. Among about 340,000 clones, around nine tenths were seen once, and the ten largest hold 7% to 7.5%. Sequenced sample: peripheral blood. The source is an older woman with COVID-19, enrolled during active disease.

CDR3 sequence (DNA): TGTGCCAGCAGTTACTCGTTGGGGGGTTTGAATGAGCAGTTCTTC. Encoded protein: CASSYSLGGLNEQFF. The rearrangement uses TRBV6-5 and TRBJ2-1; tentatively, D is TRBD2 (6 bases). Germline CDR1 is MNHEY and CDR2 is SVGAGI. The CDR3 contains 15 residues. Trimming pared 0 bases from V and 7 bases from J, leaving 13 bases between.